This T cell receptor beta chain was identified in a study of T cell responses to AZD1222 COVID-19 vaccine. Data came from immunoSEQ multiplex PCR; TCRdb stores just in-frame clones and leaves some out. The sample carries over 100,000 clones, approximately 91% recorded once. V lost 3 bases and J 6 bases, leaving 15 bases between the germline ends. This CDR3 spans 14 amino acids. The germline CDR1 and CDR2 sequences are DFQATT and SNEGSKA (reference sequence). The specimen was peripheral blood, collected 28 days after the second AZD1222 dose. The receptor was derived from an adult who received the AZD1222 COVID-19 vaccine. The chain recombines TRBV20-1 with TRBJ2-1; D is possibly TRBD2 (6 bases). This CDR3 is CSASEGTWGNEQFF. The CDR3 DNA reads as TGCAGTGCTAGTGAGGGGACTTGGGGCAATGAGCAGTTCTTC.